The T cell receptor beta chain described here comes from a study of blood T cells in healthy people across ages. Study-level findings and limits: The study found TCR beta diversity correlated strongly with naive T cell percentage.

Then a second PCR, running roughly 6 to 12 cycles, was carried out with a sample-barcoded 5' primer and a J-beta primer mix. The authors tagged each cDNA molecule using a template-switch adaptor with 12 random nucleotides. At least 2.5 million CDR3-containing paired-end reads were obtained per sample. MiXCR was run by TCRdb on the 5' RACE reads, yielding one entry per CDR3 protein. The profile covers approximately 810,000 distinct CDR3 sequences, with roughly 35% appearing a single time and 13% taken by the ten largest. This clonotype was counted only a few times. What it binds is not known. The CDR3 spans 15 residues. The ends were cut back, 5 bases at V and 5 bases at J, with 16 bases in the middle.

The sequence was collected from a man aged 18 to 29 in good health. The chain recombines TRBV12-3 or TRBV12-4 with TRBJ2-1, with D possibly being TRBD1 or TRBD2 (5 bases each). Sequenced: blood. In nucleotides, the CDR3 is TGTGCCAGCAGTCCCACCGGGACCACAAACAATGAGCAGTTCTTC. Amino acid sequence: CASSPTGTTNNEQFF.